The following is a TCR beta chain sequence with its context. The table came from immunoSEQ multiplex PCR; TCRdb's copy has only in-frame clones and leaves some out. The table shows around 130,000 clones, with around nine tenths occurring only once. The CDR3 totals 16 residues. Germline V gives CDR1 MGHRA, CDR2 YSYEKL. The V gene end was trimmed by 6 bases and the J gene end by 1 base; junction bases not matched to a gene: 5. This record belongs to a study of control samples from healthy donors and cancer patients. This clonotype was obtained from a man younger than 45 in good health. The specimen was blood. V is TRBV4-1 and J is TRBJ2-1; 11 bases line up with TRBD2. CDR3 sequence (DNA): TGCGCCAGCAGACTTACTAGCGGGGGTTCCTACAATGAGCAGTTCTTC. It specifies CASRLTSGGSYNEQFF.